This TCR beta chain was sequenced in a study of blood T cell repertoires in COVID-19. Study at large: Samples representing acute and convalescent COVID-19 were sourced from the United States, Italy and Spain. T cells, B-cell-depleted T cells, or PBMCs supplied cDNA or gDNA.

Original data processing: Researchers report that nucleated cell counts were estimated from reference gene primer amplification. Profiled with immunoSEQ multiplex PCR; TCRdb holds only in-frame clones, not every one. The DNA gave D and trimming, while V, J and clone size come from that table. Of tens of thousands of clones listed, about 86% are singletons. V was clipped by 2 bases and J by 3 bases, with 13 bases between them. This CDR3 comprises 15 residues. Germline-derived CDR1 and CDR2 are SGHAT and FQDESV (reference sequence). This receptor was taken from an older woman with acute or convalescent COVID-19. V is TRBV11-1 and J is TRBJ2-5; a weak D match, TRBD1 (6 bases). Sample: peripheral blood. DNA for the CDR3: TGTGCCAGCAGCTTAACCACAGGGTTTGAAGAGACCCAGTACTTC. It translates to CASSLTTGFEETQYF.